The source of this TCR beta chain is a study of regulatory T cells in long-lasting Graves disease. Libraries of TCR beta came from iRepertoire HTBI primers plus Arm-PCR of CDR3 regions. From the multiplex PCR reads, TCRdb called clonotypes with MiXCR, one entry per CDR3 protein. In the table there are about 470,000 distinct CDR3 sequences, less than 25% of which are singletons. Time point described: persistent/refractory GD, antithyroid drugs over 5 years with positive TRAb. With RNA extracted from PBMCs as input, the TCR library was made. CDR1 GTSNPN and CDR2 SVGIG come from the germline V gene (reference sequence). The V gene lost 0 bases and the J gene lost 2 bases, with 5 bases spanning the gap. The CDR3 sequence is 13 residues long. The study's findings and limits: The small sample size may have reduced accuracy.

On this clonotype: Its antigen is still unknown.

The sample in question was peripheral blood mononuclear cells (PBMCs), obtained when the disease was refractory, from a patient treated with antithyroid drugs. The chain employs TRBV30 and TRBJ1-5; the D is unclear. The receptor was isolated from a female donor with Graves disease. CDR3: CAWSVTGNQPQHF. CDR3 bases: TGTGCCTGGAGTGTAACTGGCAATCAGCCCCAGCATTTT.